The rows below give T cell receptor beta chains drawn from one sample of a study of T cells in localized non-small cell lung cancer. Here immunoSEQ multiplex PCR was the method, and the copy in TCRdb shows in-frame clones only, minus some. This table holds around 14,000 clones, 84% found once. The sequences come from peripheral blood, collected before any cancer treatment. These receptors originate from a female donor of 60 years or more with stage I squamous cell lung carcinoma. The CDR3 runs from the conserved cysteine through the conserved F or W. The order of the fields is D gene, V gene, J gene, clone size, CDR3 DNA, CDR3 protein. A D gene is named only where the DNA matches it firmly. The size entry is marked missing in some rows and otherwise reads once, few, many or a size class.

-	TRBV6-9	TRBJ1-2	-	TGTGCCAGCAGTCGCGGAGGAATCCCCTATGGCTACACCTTC	CASSRGGIPYGYTF
-	TRBV6-6	TRBJ2-7	-	TGTGCCAGCAGTTACGGGCGCTACGAGCAGTACTTC	CASSYGRYEQYF
-	TRBV10-3	TRBJ1-5	-	TGTGCCATCAGCGCTTTACAGGATCAGCCCCAGCATTTT	CAISALQDQPQHF
-	TRBV30	TRBJ1-1	-	TGTGCCGGACCAAAGAGCCCGGGCACTGAAGCTTTCTTT	CAGPKSPGTEAFF
TRBD1	TRBV4-3	TRBJ1-1	-	TGCGCCAGCAGCCAATACTGGACAGGCACTGAAGCTTTCTTT	CASSQYWTGTEAFF
TRBD1	TRBV4-3	TRBJ1-1	few	TGCGCCAGCAGCCGGAAGGGGGCCGTTGGTGAAGCTTTCTTT	CASSRKGAVGEAFF
-	TRBV7-3	TRBJ1-2	-	TGTGCCAGCAGCTCTGACTCAGGGGACACTAACTATGGCTACACCTTC	CASSSDSGDTNYGYTF
TRBD1	TRBV2	TRBJ2-5	few	TGTGCCAGCCGAGGGACAGACGGGGAGACCCAGTACTTC	CASRGTDGETQYF
-	TRBV4-3	TRBJ2-7	-	TGCGCCAGCAGCCAAGAAGAGGGCAGGGGTGGCGAGCAGTACTTC	CASSQEEGRGGEQYF
TRBD1	TRBV27	TRBJ2-5	once	TGTGCCAGCAGTTTATCCTTTCCCGGGACAGGGGAAGAGACCCAGTACTTC	CASSLSFPGTGEETQYF
TRBD1	TRBV6-1	TRBJ1-1	-	TGTGCCAGCAGCACCAGACAGGGTTCAGCTTTCTTT	CASSTRQGSAFF
TRBD1	TRBV5-1	TRBJ1-2	once	TGCGCCAGCAGCTTGGAAGGGACAGGGGGGAACTATGGCTACACCTTC	CASSLEGTGGNYGYTF
-	TRBV27	TRBJ1-2	-	TGTGCCAGCAGTTTAACGAAGGGGAATGGCTACACCTTC	CASSLTKGNGYTF
-	TRBV4-2	TRBJ1-1	few	TGTGCCAGCAGCCAAGTAAGCACTGAAGCTTTCTTT	CASSQVSTEAFF
-	TRBV14	TRBJ1-1	-	TGTGCCAGCAGCGCTCCGGGACGTTTGAACACTGAAGCTTTCTTT	CASSAPGRLNTEAFF
-	TRBV5-1	TRBJ1-6	once	TGCGCCAGCTCTAGAAGCTCCTATAATTCACCCCTCCACTTT	CASSRSSYNSPLHF
-	TRBV10-3	TRBJ1-5	-	TGTGCCATCGGCACGGACTCGATTCAGCCCCAGCATTTT	CAIGTDSIQPQHF